This T cell receptor beta chain stems from a study of blood T cell repertoires in COVID-19. Sequencing was performed with immunoSEQ multiplex PCR; in TCRdb, only in-frame clones are kept and a portion is missing. The table lists about 300,000 clones, approximately 90% of them singletons, with about 4.2% in the top ten. The V gene end was trimmed by 7 bases and the J gene end by 7 bases; junction bases not matched to a gene: 4. The CDR3 covers 12 residues. This receptor was identified in a man between 35 and 55 years old with acute or convalescent COVID-19. The sequenced material came from peripheral blood. This chain connects TRBV12-3 or TRBV12-4 to TRBJ2-1; 7 bases align to TRBD2. The CDR3, as DNA: TGTGCCAGCACCCGCGGGGGAAATGAGCAGTTCTTC. Its translation is CASTRGGNEQFF.